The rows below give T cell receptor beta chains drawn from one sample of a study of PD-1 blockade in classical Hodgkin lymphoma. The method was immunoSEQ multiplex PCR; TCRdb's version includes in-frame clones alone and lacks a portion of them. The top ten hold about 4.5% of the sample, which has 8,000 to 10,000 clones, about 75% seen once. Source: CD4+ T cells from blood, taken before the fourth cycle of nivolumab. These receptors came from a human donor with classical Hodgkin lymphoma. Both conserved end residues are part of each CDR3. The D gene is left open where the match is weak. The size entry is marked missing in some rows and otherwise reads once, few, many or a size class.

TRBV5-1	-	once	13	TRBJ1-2	CASSFRVGEGYTF	TGCGCCAGCAGCTTCAGGGTGGGTGAGGGCTACACCTTC
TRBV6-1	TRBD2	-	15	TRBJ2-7	CASSDWGLGRNEQYF	TGTGCCAGCAGTGATTGGGGACTAGGGCGAAACGAGCAGTACTTC
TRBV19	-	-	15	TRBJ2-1	CASSIWQGSYNEQFF	TGTGCCAGTAGTATTTGGCAGGGCTCCTACAATGAGCAGTTCTTC
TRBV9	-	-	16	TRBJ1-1	CASSYQGGLLNTEAFF	TGTGCCAGCAGCTATCAGGGAGGTCTCTTGAACACTGAAGCTTTCTTT
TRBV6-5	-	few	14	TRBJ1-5	CASSLIGFNQPQHF	TGTGCCAGCAGTTTAATCGGATTCAATCAGCCCCAGCATTTT
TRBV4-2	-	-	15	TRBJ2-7	CASSQLGDGTYEQYF	TGTGCCAGCAGCCAGTTAGGGGACGGGACCTACGAGCAGTACTTC
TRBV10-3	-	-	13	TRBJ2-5	CAISEQIGETQYF	TGTGCCATCAGTGAGCAGATAGGAGAGACCCAGTACTTC
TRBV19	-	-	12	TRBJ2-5	CASSTGAGTQYF	TGTGCCAGTAGTACGGGGGCTGGGACCCAGTACTTC
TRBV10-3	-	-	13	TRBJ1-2	CAIRGVKDYGYTF	TGTGCCATCAGGGGGGTCAAGGACTATGGCTACACCTTC
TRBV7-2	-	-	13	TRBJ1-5	CASSHQENQPQHF	TGTGCCAGCAGCCATCAGGAGAATCAGCCCCAGCATTTT
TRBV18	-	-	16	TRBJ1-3	CASSPVVGISGNTIYF	TGTGCCAGCTCACCCGTCGTTGGCATCTCTGGAAACACCATATATTTT
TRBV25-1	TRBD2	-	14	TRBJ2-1	CASSPAGGRDEQFF	TGTGCCAGCAGTCCGGCGGGGGGAAGGGATGAGCAGTTCTTC
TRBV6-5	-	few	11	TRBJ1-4	CASNGTEKLFF	TGTGCCAGCAACGGGACGGAAAAACTGTTTTTT
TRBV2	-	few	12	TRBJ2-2	CANSKNTGELFF	TGTGCCAACAGCAAAAACACCGGGGAGCTGTTTTTT
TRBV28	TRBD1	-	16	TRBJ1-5	CASSPTGTGRGQPQHF	TGTGCCAGCAGCCCTACTGGGACAGGAAGGGGTCAGCCCCAGCATTTT